This T cell receptor beta chain originates from a study of T cell changes during pregnancy in multiple sclerosis. The V end was cut by 3 bases, the J end by 8 bases, with 7 bases between. Per the germline V gene, CDR1 is KGHSH and CDR2 is LQKENI. The CDR3 totals 12 residues. TCRdb's copy holds only in-frame clones and misses some; the assay was immunoSEQ multiplex PCR. The top ten clones hold around 2.1% of a sample with some 96,000 clones, around 92% of them seen once. This TCR was recovered from a female donor with multiple sclerosis, enrolled in a pregnancy study. The chain recombines TRBV18 with TRBJ1-4, with a weak D call TRBD1 (5 bases). The material sequenced was peripheral blood, taken after pregnancy. The CDR3 DNA is TGTGCCAGCTCACCGGGGCTCGAAAAACTGTTTTTT. It specifies CASSPGLEKLFF.